Below, 28 T cell receptor beta chains from the same sample are listed, as sequenced in a study of T-cell reconstitution after alpha-beta-depleted transplantation in children. It was with unique molecular identifiers that the TCRbeta library was prepared. From the PCR reads, TCRdb called clonotypes with MiXCR, one entry per CDR3 protein. There are hundreds of thousands of distinct CDR3 sequences in the sample; roughly 9% occur only once, and about 6% lies in the top ten. Sequencing was performed on PBMCs from the stem cell graft donor, taken from the stem cell graft. The origin of the receptors is a human donor who donated a stem cell graft to a child with acute lymphoblastic leukemia.

This clonotype has at least ten counts. The gene calls are TRBV20-1 and TRBJ1-3; no reliable D call. The V and J ends lost 8 bases and 0 bases respectively, with 8 bases between them. CDR1 and CDR2 from the germline V gene are DFQATT and SNEGSKA (reference sequence). This CDR3 spans 12 amino acids. CDR3 bases: TGCAGTAGTGGCGCCTCTGGAAACACCATATATTTT. It is translated as CSSGASGNTIYF.

Many counts were recorded for this clonotype. The V call is TRBV7-9, the J call TRBJ2-1; the D is unclear. Germline CDR1 is SEHNR and CDR2 is FQNEAQ (reference sequence). Trimming removed 5 bases from V and 8 bases from J, with 10 bases in between. The CDR3 sequence is 12 residues long. The CDR3 here is CASSLTVDEQFF. The CDR3 region has the DNA TGTGCCAGCAGCCTTACAGTCGATGAGCAGTTCTTC.

V usage is TRBV29-1 and J usage is TRBJ2-7, with 7 bases aligning to TRBD1. Germline V gene sequence: CDR1 SQVTM, CDR2 ANQGSEA. This CDR3 is 14 amino acids long. With V trimmed by 6 bases and J by 0 bases, 8 bases remained unmatched. CDR3 region: CSVEDRTNSYEQYF. In nucleotides, the CDR3 is TGCAGCGTAGAGGACAGGACGAACTCCTACGAGCAGTACTTC.

This clonotype was observed at least ten times. This chain links TRBV7-2 with TRBJ2-7; possibly TRBD2 for D (5 bases). CDR1 is SGHTA and CDR2 is FQGNSA in the germline V gene. The CDR3 is 14 residues long. V was pared by 1 base and J by 7 bases, with 14 bases between. CDR3 in amino acids: CASSLGGGSDEQYF. The CDR3 DNA sequence: TGTGCCAGCAGCTTAGGAGGAGGAAGTGATGAGCAGTACTTC.

This clonotype has a handful of counts. The gene calls are TRBV12-3 or TRBV12-4 and TRBJ2-5; D is unresolved. The CDR3 runs to 12 residues. V shed 4 bases and J shed 4 bases, with 7 bases lying between them. This chain's CDR3 is CASSSSVETQYF. The CDR3, as DNA: TGTGCCAGCAGTTCCTCCGTAGAGACCCAGTACTTC.

The gene calls are TRBV4-1 and TRBJ2-7; D possibly corresponds to TRBD2 (6 bases). CDR3 length: 15 amino acids. V was clipped by 4 bases and J by 0 bases, with 13 bases between them. Germline V lookup: CDR1 MGHRA, CDR2 YSYEKL. CDR3 coding DNA: TGCGCCAGCAGCCGCCATTCGGGGGTCTCCTACGAGCAGTACTTC. Amino acids: CASSRHSGVSYEQYF.

This clonotype was seen many times. This sequence joins TRBV4-1 and TRBJ2-7; no reliable D call. The germline V gene encodes CDR1 MGHRA and CDR2 YSYEKL. This CDR3 is 18 amino acids long. Trimming cost V 0 bases and J 2 bases, with 20 bases left between them. CDR3 sequence reads: CASSQDRMFGQATYEQYF. The CDR3 nucleotides are TGCGCCAGCAGCCAAGATCGAATGTTCGGGCAAGCGACCTACGAGCAGTACTTC.

This clonotype was recorded many times. This chain links TRBV6-4 with TRBJ2-2; D remains ambiguous. V dropped 6 bases and J dropped 4 bases, with 9 bases sitting between them. Germline assignment: CDR1 MRHNA and CDR2 SNTAGT. The CDR3 is 13 amino acids. The CDR3 loop is CASSLKVTGELFF. The CDR3, as DNA: TGTGCCAGCAGCCTGAAGGTCACCGGGGAGCTGTTTTTT.

The chain has TRBV19 and TRBJ1-1; possible D gene TRBD1, 5 bases. Germline V gene sequence: CDR1 LNHDA, CDR2 SQIVND (reference sequence). This CDR3 is built from 16 residues. V shed 4 bases and J shed 3 bases, with 18 bases lying between them. The CDR3 protein is CASSSGLGPADTEAFF. DNA for the CDR3: TGTGCCAGTAGTAGCGGATTGGGACCGGCGGACACTGAAGCTTTCTTT.

This clonotype was detected many times. The chain carries TRBV7-2 and TRBJ1-5, with D uncertain. The germline CDR1 and CDR2 sequences are SGHTA and FQGNSA. Trimming left V 1 base short and J 5 bases short, with 6 bases between. This CDR3 is built from 13 residues. CDR3 bases: TGTGCCAGCAGCTTAGAGGTTCATCAGCCCCAGCATTTT. Its protein product is CASSLEVHQPQHF.

The chain carries TRBV5-6 and TRBJ1-3; no firm D call. The V gene lost 1 base and the J gene lost 0 bases, with 11 bases spanning the gap. Germline lookup yields CDR1 SGHDT and CDR2 YYEEEE. This CDR3 has 16 amino acids. CDR3 loop: CASSLYARYSGNTIYF. CDR3 bases: TGTGCCAGCAGCTTGTATGCCAGATACTCTGGAAACACCATATATTTT.

CDR3 in amino acids: CASSQGGAGTQPQHF. The CDR3 DNA sequence: TGTGCCAGCAGCCAAGGAGGTGCGGGAACTCAGCCCCAGCATTTT. This sequence joins TRBV14 and TRBJ1-5, with no clear D. Trimming shortened V by 1 base and J by 6 bases, and 13 bases separated the two germline ends. The length of the CDR3 is 15 residues. Germline values: CDR1 SGHDN, CDR2 FVKESK.

The gene calls are TRBV5-1 and TRBJ2-5; D is perhaps TRBD2 (5 bases). CDR3 length equals 13 residues. The V gene lost 6 bases and the J gene lost 5 bases, with 14 bases spanning the gap. In germline, CDR1 is SGHRS, CDR2 YFSETQ. CDR3 loop: CASNPPTGETQYF. The CDR3 region has the DNA TGCGCCAGCAACCCACCGACGGGGGAGACCCAGTACTTC.

A few counts support this clonotype. This chain connects TRBV7-9 to TRBJ1-5; 10 nucleotides line up with TRBD1. This CDR3 contains 13 residues. V was clipped by 5 bases and J by 5 bases; unmatched bases: 0. CDR1 and CDR2 (germline): SEHNR, FQNEAQ (reference sequence). The CDR3 sequence: CASSGQGDQPQHF. CDR3 sequence (DNA): TGTGCCAGCAGCGGACAGGGGGATCAGCCCCAGCATTTT.

This clonotype was found many times. This chain joins TRBV9 and TRBJ2-3; D is perhaps TRBD1 (6 bases). The V gene's germline CDR1 is SGDLS and CDR2 YYNGEE. V gave up 3 bases and J gave up 2 bases, with 10 bases separating them. This CDR3 has 14 amino acids. The CDR3 region is CASSARQDTDTQYF. CDR3 DNA sequence: TGTGCCAGCAGCGCGAGACAGGACACAGATACGCAGTATTTT.

This clonotype was seen repeatedly, ten times or more. Its ends do not fully match the called genes, so a read error is possible. The chain is built from TRBV5-1 and TRBJ2-1; D is undetermined. CDR1 is SGHRS and CDR2 is YFSETQ in the germline V gene. The length of the CDR3 is 13 residues. In DNA form, the CDR3 reads TGCGCCAGCACCTTGGGAACAGTCCATGAGCAGTTCTTC. It translates to CASTLGTVHEQFF. The entire variable domain, with the rest obtained from reference TRBV5-1 and TRBJ2-1, is as follows: KAGVTQTPRYLIKTRGQQVTLSCSPISGHRSVSWYQQTPGQGLQFLFEYFSETQRNKGNFPGRFSGRQFSNSRSEMNVSTLELGDSALYLCASTLGTVHEQFFGPGTRLTVL.

This clonotype was found a few times. The CDR3 bases are TGCGCCAGCAGCTTTTGGGGGGCCACGACAGATACGCAGTATTTT. Translating it yields CASSFWGATTDTQYF. J is TRBJ2-3 and V is TRBV5-1; D is tentatively TRBD1 or TRBD2 (6 bases each). V dropped 2 bases and J dropped 3 bases, with 13 bases sitting between them. CDR1 and CDR2 (germline): SGHRS, YFSETQ. The CDR3 covers 15 residues.

This clonotype was picked up a small number of times. The genes are TRBV24-1 and TRBJ1-1, with D tentatively TRBD1 (6 bases). The V end lost 3 bases, the J end lost 6 bases, and 10 bases lay between the germline ends. The germline V gene encodes CDR1 KGHDR and CDR2 SFDVKD. The CDR3 length is 13 residues. The CDR3 loop is CATSDTGFSEAFF. The CDR3 DNA sequence: TGTGCCACCAGTGATACAGGGTTCTCTGAAGCTTTCTTT.

This chain joins TRBV2 and TRBJ2-7; 8 nucleotides line up with TRBD2. This CDR3 has 15 residues. The junction had 5 bases not matched to a gene; V was cut back by 1 base and J by 3 bases. CDR1 and CDR2 (germline): SNHLY, FYNNEI. The CDR3 protein is CASSEEGLEIYEQYF. The CDR3, as DNA: TGTGCCAGCAGTGAAGAGGGACTAGAGATCTACGAGCAGTACTTC.

In its sample, this clonotype ranks as medium-sized. The CDR3 sequence: CASSQQGLANNSPLHF. The CDR3 DNA follows: TGCGCCAGCAGCCAACAGGGGTTGGCCAATAATTCACCCCTCCACTTT. The V call is TRBV5-1, the J call TRBJ1-6; 7 nucleotides line up with TRBD1. The CDR3 consists of 16 residues. With 4 bases clipped from V and 5 bases from J, the junction kept 9 bases outside the gene matches. Germline V gene lookup returns CDR1 SGHRS and CDR2 YFSETQ.

The gene calls are TRBV6-5 and TRBJ2-1; TRBD1 aligns across 8 bases. The CDR3 totals 16 residues. Germline V gives CDR1 MNHEY, CDR2 SVGAGI. V was clipped by 5 bases and J by 3 bases; unmatched bases: 9. The CDR3 bases are TGTGCCAGCAGTGGGACTGGACAGGGTCGCTACAATGAGCAGTTCTTC. This translates into CASSGTGQGRYNEQFF.

With respect to this clonotype: A much more abundant neighbour one base away suggests this may be a read error. The chain links TRBV11-2 to TRBJ2-1; TRBD2 matches 7 bases. This CDR3 has 18 amino acids. Germline trimming cut 5 bases from V and 2 bases from J; bases unmatched to any gene: 15. Germline loops: CDR1 SGHAT, CDR2 FQNNGV. The CDR3 is CASSTRSPSGSAYNEQFF. The CDR3 DNA reads as TGTGCCAGCAGCACAAGGTCTCCTAGCGGATCAGCCTACAATGAGCAGTTCTTC.

The rearrangement uses TRBV20-1 and TRBJ2-3; perhaps TRBD2 as D (6 bases). This CDR3 comprises 15 residues. V shed 0 bases and J shed 0 bases, with 10 bases lying between them. The germline CDR1 and CDR2 sequences are DFQATT and SNEGSKA (reference sequence). CDR3 sequence reads: CSARDLGGSTDTQYF. The CDR3 nucleotides read TGCAGTGCTAGAGATCTCGGGGGAAGCACAGATACGCAGTATTTT.

The J gene is TRBJ2-7, the V gene TRBV7-2; D could derive from TRBD1 or TRBD2 (5 bases each). This CDR3 spans 16 amino acids. Germline V gene sequence: CDR1 SGHTA, CDR2 FQGNSA. V lost 1 base and J 0 bases, leaving 13 bases between the germline ends. This CDR3 is CASSLGGRRSSYEQYF. CDR3 coding DNA: TGTGCCAGCAGCTTAGGGGGACGGAGAAGCTCCTACGAGCAGTACTTC.

This clonotype showed up many times. The chain links TRBV29-1 to TRBJ2-7, with D tentatively TRBD2 (5 bases). The germline CDR1 and CDR2 sequences are SQVTM and ANQGSEA. The CDR3 totals 13 residues. The V end was cut by 4 bases, the J end by 1 base, with 11 bases between. CDR3 coding DNA: TGCAGCGTTGCTACGGGGTATTCCTACGAGCAGTACTTC. Amino acids: CSVATGYSYEQYF.

The rearrangement joins TRBV7-2 to TRBJ2-7, with D possibly matching TRBD1 (5 bases). Trimming took off 1 base at V and 0 bases at J, with 13 bases between the two ends. Germline V gene lookup returns CDR1 SGHTA and CDR2 FQGNSA. This CDR3 is 16 amino acids long. DNA for the CDR3: TGTGCCAGCAGCTTAGGGGCGGCACAGGCCTCCTACGAGCAGTACTTC. As protein: CASSLGAAQASYEQYF.

The chain couples TRBV5-1 to TRBJ1-1; D gene unclear. This CDR3 has 14 residues. In germline, CDR1 is SGHRS, CDR2 YFSETQ. Trimming stripped 4 bases from V and 4 bases from J, with 14 bases between. CDR3 bases: TGCGCCAGCAGCCCCCCTTCACCCTCCACTGAAGCTTTCTTT. It is translated as CASSPPSPSTEAFF. The variable domain in full, with the rest retrieved from reference TRBV5-1 and TRBJ1-1, is KAGVTQTPRYLIKTRGQQVTLSCSPISGHRSVSWYQQTPGQGLQFLFEYFSETQRNKGNFPGRFSGRQFSNSRSEMNVSTLELGDSALYLCASSPPSPSTEAFFGQGTRLTVV.

In its sample, this clonotype was seen a few times. The chain uses TRBV30 and TRBJ1-1, with 7 bases matching TRBD1. The germline V gene has CDR1 GTSNPN and CDR2 SVGIG (reference sequence). V dropped 8 bases and J dropped 8; count of bases not matched to a gene: 11. The CDR3 extends over 12 amino acids. This CDR3 is CAGRQGRREAFF. Here the CDR3 DNA reads TGTGCCGGCAGACAGGGTCGACGAGAAGCTTTCTTT. The full variable domain, rest sourced from reference TRBV30 and TRBJ1-1, is SQTIHQWPATLVQPVGSPLSLECTVEGTSNPNLYWYRQAAGRGLQLLFYSVGIGQISSEVPQNLSASRPQDRQFILSSKKLLLSDSGFYLCAGRQGRREAFFGQGTRLTVV.